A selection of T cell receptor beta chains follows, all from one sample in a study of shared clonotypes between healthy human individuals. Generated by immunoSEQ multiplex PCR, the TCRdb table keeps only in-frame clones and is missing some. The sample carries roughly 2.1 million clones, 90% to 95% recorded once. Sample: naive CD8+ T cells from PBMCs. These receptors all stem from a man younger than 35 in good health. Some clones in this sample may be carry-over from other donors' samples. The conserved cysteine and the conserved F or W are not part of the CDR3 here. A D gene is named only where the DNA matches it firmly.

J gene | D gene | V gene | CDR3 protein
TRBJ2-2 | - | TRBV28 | ASSLPGGELF
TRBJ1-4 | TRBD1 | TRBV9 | ASSVQDRGELF
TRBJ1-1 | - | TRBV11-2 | ASSLEAWGSTEAF
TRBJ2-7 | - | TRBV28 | ASSFRGDEQY
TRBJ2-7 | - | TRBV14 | ASSQAYEQY
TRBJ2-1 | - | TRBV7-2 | ASSLVSVNEQF
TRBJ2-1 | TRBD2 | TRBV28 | ASNKREFTYNEQF
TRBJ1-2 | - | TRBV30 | AWTQYYGYT
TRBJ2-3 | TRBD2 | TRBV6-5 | ATEEREGTDTQY
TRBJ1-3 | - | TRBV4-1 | ASSPRVGGSGNTIY
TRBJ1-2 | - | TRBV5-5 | ASSLLPGSNYGYT
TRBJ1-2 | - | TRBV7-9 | ASSFPSGYGYT
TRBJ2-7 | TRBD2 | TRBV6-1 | ASSEEGSGSYEQY
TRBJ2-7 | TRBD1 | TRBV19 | ASRDRGYEQY
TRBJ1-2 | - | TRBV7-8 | ASSLAVSMGYGYT
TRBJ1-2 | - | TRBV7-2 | ASSLGFNTVYGYT
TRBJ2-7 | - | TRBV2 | ASGPWPGYEQY
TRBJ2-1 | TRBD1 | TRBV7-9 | ASSAGQGFGNEQF
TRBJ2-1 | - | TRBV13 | ASSLTPKDEQF
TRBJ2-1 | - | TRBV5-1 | ASSSRIRDNEQF
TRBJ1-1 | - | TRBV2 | ASSEGRTEAF
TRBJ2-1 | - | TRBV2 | ASSPTGRGF
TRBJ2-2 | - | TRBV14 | ANRQRRGELF
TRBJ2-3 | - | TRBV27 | ASSLAKRVTDTQY
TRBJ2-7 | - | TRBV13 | ASSQSQGEGLAYEQY
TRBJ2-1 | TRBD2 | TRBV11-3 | ASSLAGGSYNEQF
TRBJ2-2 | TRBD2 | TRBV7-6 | ASGAGTSGPSNTGELF
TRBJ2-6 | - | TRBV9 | ASSVHLKAGGANVLT
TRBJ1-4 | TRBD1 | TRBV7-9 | ASSLGQGDEKLF
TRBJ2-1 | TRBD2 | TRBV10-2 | ASIGRAGGNEQF
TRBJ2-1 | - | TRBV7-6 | ASSSHLLVGNEQF
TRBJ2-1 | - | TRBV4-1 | ASSQDPRAINEQF
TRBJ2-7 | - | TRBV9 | ASSGGRDSSYEQY
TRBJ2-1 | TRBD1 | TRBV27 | ASSLPRTGYNEQF
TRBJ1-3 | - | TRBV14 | ASSQDGEGSGNTIY
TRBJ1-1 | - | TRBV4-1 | ASSQAANGDTEAF
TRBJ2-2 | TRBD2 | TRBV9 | ASSVGSLAGVSGELF
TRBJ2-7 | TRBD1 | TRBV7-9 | ASSQDRDGEQY
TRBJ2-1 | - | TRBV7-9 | ASSPKGSSSYNEQF
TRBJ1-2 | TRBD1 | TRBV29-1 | SVGQGARNGYT
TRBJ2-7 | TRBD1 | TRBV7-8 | ASSLGQGAAYEQY
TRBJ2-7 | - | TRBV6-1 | ASSDVRVYDEQY
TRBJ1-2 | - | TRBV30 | AWSAKTGYT
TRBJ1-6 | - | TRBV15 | ATSRGRSNSPLH
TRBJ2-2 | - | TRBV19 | ASSTRDGLNTGELF
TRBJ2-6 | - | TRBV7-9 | ASSLESGDGANVLT
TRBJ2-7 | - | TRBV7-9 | ASSHDSYEQY
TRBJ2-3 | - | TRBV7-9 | ASSSGTDTQY
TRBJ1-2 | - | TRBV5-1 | ASSISTEPENYGYT
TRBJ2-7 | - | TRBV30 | AWRTLTGVSYEQY
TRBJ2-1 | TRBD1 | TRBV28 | ASSFEDRGGFYNEQF
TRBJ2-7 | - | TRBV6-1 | ASSGQVTYEQY
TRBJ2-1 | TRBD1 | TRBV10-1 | ASSAGTGGRNEQF
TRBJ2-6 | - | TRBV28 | ASSLLSSSGANVLT
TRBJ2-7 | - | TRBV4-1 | ASSQVGGPSSYEQY
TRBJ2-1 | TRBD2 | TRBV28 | ASSPEVGTSRYNEQF
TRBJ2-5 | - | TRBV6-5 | ASSSPGRIQETQY
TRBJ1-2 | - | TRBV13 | ASSPLGRDGYT
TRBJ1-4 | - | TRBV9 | ASSVEGLSSEKLF
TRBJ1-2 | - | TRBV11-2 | ASSLGRQSNYGYT